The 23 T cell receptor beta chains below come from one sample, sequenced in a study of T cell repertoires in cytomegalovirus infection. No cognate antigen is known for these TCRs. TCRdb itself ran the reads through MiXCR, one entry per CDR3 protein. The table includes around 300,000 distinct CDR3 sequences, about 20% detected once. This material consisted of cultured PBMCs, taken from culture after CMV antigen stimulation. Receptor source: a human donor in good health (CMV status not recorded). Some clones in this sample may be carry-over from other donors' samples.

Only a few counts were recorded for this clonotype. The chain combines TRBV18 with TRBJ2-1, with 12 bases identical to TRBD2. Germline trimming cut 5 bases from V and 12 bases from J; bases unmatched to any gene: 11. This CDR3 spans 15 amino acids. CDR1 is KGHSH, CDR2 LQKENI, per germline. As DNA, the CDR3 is TGTGCCAGCTCAGTCACTAGCGGGAGGCCCGCCGGGCAGTTCTTC. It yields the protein CASSVTSGRPAGQFF. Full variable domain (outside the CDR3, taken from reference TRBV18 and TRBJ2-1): NAGVMQNPRHLVRRRGQEARLRCSPMKGHSHVYWYRQLPEEGLKFMVYLQKENIIDESGMPKERFSAEFPKEGPSILRIQQVVRGDSAAYFCASSVTSGRPAGQFFGPGTRLTVL.

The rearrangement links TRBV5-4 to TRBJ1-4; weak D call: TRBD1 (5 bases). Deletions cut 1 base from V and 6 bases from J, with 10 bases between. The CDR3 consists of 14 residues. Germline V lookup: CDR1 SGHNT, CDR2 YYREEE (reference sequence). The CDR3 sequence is CASSLLGRDEKLFF. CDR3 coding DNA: TGTGCCAGCAGCTTGTTGGGGCGCGATGAAAAACTGTTTTTT. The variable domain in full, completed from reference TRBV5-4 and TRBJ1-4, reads ETGVTQSPTHLIKTRGQQVTLRCSSQSGHNTVSWYQQALGQGPQFIFQYYREEENGRGNFPPRFSGLQFPNYSSELNVNALELDDSALYLCASSLLGRDEKLFFGSGTQLSVL.

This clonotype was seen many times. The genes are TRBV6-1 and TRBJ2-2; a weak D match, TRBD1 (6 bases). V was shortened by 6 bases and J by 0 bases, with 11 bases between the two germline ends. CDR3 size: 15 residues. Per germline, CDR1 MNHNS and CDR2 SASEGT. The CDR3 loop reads CASSRTAPNTGELFF. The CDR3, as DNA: TGTGCCAGCAGCAGGACAGCCCCGAACACCGGGGAGCTGTTTTTT.

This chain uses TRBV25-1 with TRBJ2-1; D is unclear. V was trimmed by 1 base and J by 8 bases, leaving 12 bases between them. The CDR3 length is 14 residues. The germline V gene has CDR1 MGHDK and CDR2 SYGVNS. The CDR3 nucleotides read TGTGCCAGCAGTGAATCCGTCCCTATTGATGAGCAGTTCTTC. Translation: CASSESVPIDEQFF. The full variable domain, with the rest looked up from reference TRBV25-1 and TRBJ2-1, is EADIYQTPRYLVIGTGKKITLECSQTMGHDKMYWYQQDPGMELHLIHYSYGVNSTEKGDLSSESTVSRIRTEHFPLTLESARPSHTSQYLCASSESVPIDEQFFGPGTRLTVL.

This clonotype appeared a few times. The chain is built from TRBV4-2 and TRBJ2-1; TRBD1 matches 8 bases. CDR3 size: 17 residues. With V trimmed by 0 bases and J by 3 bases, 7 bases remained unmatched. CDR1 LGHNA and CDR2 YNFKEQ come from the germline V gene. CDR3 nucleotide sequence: TGTGCCAGCAGCCAAGAGCCCGGGACAGGAGTCTACAATGAGCAGTTCTTC. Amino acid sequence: CASSQEPGTGVYNEQFF.

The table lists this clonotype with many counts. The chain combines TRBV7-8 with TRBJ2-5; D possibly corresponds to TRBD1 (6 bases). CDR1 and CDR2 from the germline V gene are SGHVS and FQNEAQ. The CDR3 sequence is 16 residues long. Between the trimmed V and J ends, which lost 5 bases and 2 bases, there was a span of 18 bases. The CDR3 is CASSPLGTRNQETQYF. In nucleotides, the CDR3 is TGTGCCAGCAGCCCACTCGGGACAAGGAATCAAGAGACCCAGTACTTC. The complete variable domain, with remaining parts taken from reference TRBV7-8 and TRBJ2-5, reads GAGVSQSPRYKVAKRGQDVALRCDPISGHVSLFWYQQALGQGPEFLTYFQNEAQLDKSGLPSDRFFAERPEGSVSTLKIQRTQQEDSAVYLCASSPLGTRNQETQYFGPGTRLLVL.

CDR3 sequence: CASTGGLYTDTQYF. In DNA form, the CDR3 reads TGTGCCAGCACCGGAGGACTATACACAGATACGCAGTATTTT. This rearrangement joins TRBV6-1 to TRBJ2-3, with a weak D call TRBD2 (6 bases). This CDR3 is 14 amino acids long. Germline lookup yields CDR1 MNHNS and CDR2 SASEGT. The V gene lost 7 bases and the J gene lost 2 bases, with 13 bases spanning the gap.

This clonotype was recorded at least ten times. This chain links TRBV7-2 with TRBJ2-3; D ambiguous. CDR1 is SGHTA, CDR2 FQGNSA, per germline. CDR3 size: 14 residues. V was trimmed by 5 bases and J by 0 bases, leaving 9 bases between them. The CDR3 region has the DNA TGTGCCAGCAGCGGTTACCAAAGCACAGATACGCAGTATTTT. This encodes CASSGYQSTDTQYF.

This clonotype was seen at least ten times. CDR3 coding DNA: TGTGCCAGCAGTGATTACAGGGGGAGCTCCTACGAGCAGTACGTC. This codes for CASSDYRGSSYEQYV. The J gene is TRBJ2-7, the V gene TRBV6-1, with TRBD1 matching over 8 bases. Germline loops: CDR1 MNHNS, CDR2 SASEGT. V lost 3 bases to trimming and J lost 0 bases; unmatched junction nucleotides: 4. This CDR3 spans 15 amino acids.

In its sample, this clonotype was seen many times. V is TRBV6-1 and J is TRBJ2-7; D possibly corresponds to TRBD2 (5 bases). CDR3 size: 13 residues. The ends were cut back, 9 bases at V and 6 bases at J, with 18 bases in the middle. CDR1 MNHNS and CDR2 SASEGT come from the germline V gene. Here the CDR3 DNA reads TGTGCCAGTTTCATCGGAGCGGATGGCGAGCAGTACTTC. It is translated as CASFIGADGEQYF.

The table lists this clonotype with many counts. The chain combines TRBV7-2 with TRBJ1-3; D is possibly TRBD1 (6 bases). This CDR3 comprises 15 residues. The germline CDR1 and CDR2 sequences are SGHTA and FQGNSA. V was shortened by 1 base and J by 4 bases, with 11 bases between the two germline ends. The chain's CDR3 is CASSLVRGLGNTIYF. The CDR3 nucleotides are TGTGCCAGCAGCTTAGTCCGGGGGCTCGGAAACACCATATATTTT.

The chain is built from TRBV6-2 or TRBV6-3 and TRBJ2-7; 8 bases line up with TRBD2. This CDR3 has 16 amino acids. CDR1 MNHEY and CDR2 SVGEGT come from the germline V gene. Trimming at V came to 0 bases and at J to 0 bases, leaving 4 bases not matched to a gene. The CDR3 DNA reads TGTGCCAGCAGTTACTCGAGAAGCGGGAGCTCCTACGAGCAGTACGTC. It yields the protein CASSYSRSGSSYEQYV.

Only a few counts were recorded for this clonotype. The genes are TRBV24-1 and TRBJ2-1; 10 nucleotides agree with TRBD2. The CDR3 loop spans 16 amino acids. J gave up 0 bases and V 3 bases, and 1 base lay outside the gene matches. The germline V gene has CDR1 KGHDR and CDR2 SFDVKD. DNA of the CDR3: TGTGCCACCAGTGATCCTAGCGGGAGCTCCTACAATGAGCAGTTCTTC. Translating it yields CATSDPSGSSYNEQFF.

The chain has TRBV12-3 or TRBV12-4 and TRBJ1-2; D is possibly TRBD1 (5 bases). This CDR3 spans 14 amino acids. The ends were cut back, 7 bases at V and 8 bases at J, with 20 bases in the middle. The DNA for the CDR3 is TGTGCCAGCAAACCGACAGTTATCCCGGGGGGCTACACCTTC. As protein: CASKPTVIPGGYTF.

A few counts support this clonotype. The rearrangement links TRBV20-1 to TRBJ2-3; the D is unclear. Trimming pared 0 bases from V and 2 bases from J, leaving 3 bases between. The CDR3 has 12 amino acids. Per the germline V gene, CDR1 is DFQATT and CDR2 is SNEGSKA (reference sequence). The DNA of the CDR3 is TGCAGTGCTAGAGACCTCACAGATACGCAGTATTTT. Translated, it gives CSARDLTDTQYF.

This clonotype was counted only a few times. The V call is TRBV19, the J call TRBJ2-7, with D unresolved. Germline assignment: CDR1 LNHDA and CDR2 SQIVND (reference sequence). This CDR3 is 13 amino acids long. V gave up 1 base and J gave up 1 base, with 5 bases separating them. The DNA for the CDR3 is TGTGCCAGTAGTATAGTCGGATCCTACGAGCAGTACTTC. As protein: CASSIVGSYEQYF.

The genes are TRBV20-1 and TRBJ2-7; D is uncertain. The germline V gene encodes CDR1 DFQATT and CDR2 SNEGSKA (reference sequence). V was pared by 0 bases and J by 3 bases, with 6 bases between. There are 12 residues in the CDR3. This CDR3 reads CSARDRSYEQYF. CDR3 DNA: TGCAGTGCTAGAGATCGGAGCTACGAGCAGTACTTC.

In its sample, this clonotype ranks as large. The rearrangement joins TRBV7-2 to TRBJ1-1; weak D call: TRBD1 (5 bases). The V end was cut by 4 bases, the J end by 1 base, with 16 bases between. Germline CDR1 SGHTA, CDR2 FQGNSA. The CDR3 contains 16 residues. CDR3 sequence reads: CASSSRGGAGNTEAFF. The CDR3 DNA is TGTGCCAGCAGCTCACGGGGGGGTGCAGGGAACACTGAAGCTTTCTTT. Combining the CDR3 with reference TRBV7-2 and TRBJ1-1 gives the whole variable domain GAGVSQSPSNKVTEKGKDVELRCDPISGHTALYWYRQSLGQGLEFLIYFQGNSAPDKSGLPSDRFSAERTGGSVSTLTIQRTQQEDSAVYLCASSSRGGAGNTEAFFGQGTRLTVV.

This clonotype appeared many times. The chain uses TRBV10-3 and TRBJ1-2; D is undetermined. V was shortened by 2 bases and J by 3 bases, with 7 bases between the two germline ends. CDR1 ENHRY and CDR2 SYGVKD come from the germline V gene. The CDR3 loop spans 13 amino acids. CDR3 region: CAISETVYYGYTF. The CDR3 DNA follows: TGTGCCATCAGTGAGACAGTTTACTATGGCTACACCTTC.

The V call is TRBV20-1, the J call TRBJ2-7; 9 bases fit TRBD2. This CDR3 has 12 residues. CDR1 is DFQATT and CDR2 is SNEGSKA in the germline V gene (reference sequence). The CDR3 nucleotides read TGCAGCTCAGTAGCGGGAGTATACGAGCAGTACTTC. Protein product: CSSVAGVYEQYF.

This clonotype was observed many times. The CDR3 protein is CASRDSDRRTEQFF. The CDR3 nucleotides are TGTGCCAGCAGGGATTCTGATCGGCGCACTGAGCAGTTCTTC. This sequence joins TRBV5-4 and TRBJ2-1; D is unclear. The CDR3 loop spans 14 amino acids. V was cut by 5 bases and J by 9 bases, with 18 bases left in between. Germline CDR1 reads SGHNT; CDR2 reads YYREEE (reference sequence).

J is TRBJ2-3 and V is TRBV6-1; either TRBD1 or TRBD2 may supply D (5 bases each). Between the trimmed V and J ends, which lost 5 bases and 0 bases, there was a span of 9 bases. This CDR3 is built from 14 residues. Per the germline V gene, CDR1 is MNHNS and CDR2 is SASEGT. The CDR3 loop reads CASSRGDSTDTQYF. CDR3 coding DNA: TGTGCCAGCAGTCGTGGGGACAGCACAGATACGCAGTATTTT.

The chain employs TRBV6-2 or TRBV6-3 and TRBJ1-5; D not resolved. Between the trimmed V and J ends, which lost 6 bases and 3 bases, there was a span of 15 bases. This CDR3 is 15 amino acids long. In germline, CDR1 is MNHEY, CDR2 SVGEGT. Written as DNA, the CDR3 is TGTGCCAGCAGCGGCGTTTCTGCAATCAATCAGCCCCAGCATTTT. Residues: CASSGVSAINQPQHF.